The rows below give T cell receptor beta chains drawn from one sample of a study of cytomegalovirus exposure and HLA in healthy donors. Libraries were prepared by immunoSEQ multiplex PCR; TCRdb keeps only in-frame clonotypes and omits some of them. The repertoire holds about 240,000 clones, with approximately 84% as singletons. The specimen sequenced was PBMCs. The source of these receptors is a woman in her 30s in good health and CMV-seropositive. Both conserved end residues are part of each CDR3. The D gene is left open where the match is weak. Expanded clones are given a class, and other clones once, few, many or no size at all.

J	V	length	size	D	DNA	CDR3
TRBJ1-2	TRBV6-1	12	.	.	TGTGCCAGCAGTGAGGCTGTCTATGGCTACACCTTC	CASSEAVYGYTF
TRBJ1-5	TRBV5-1	14	.	TRBD1	TGCGCCAGCAGACCGGGACAGGGGGATCAGCCCCAGCATTTT	CASRPGQGDQPQHF
TRBJ2-1	TRBV19	14	few	TRBD2	TGTGCCAGTAGTAAAGAGGGACTAGCGAAAGAGCAGTTCTTC	CASSKEGLAKEQFF
TRBJ2-3	TRBV27	16	.	TRBD2	TGTGCCAGCAGTTCTCTGACTAGCGGACACACAGATACGCAGTATTTT	CASSSLTSGHTDTQYF
TRBJ2-5	TRBV28	14	.	.	TGTGCCAGCAGTTATAACAGGGTAGGAGAGACCCAGTACTTC	CASSYNRVGETQYF
TRBJ2-6	TRBV4-2	16	few	.	TGTGCCAGCAGCGTAGCCCGGGGTTCTGGGGCCAACGTCCTGACTTTC	CASSVARGSGANVLTF
TRBJ2-7	TRBV7-7	16	.	TRBD1	TGTGCTAGCAGCCCTAAAGCCGGGACAGGGGTCCACGAGCAGTACTTC	CASSPKAGTGVHEQYF
TRBJ1-5	TRBV4-1	14	.	.	TGCGCCAGCAGCCAAAGCAGGGGCAATCAGCCCCAGCATTTT	CASSQSRGNQPQHF
TRBJ1-4	TRBV25-1	15	.	.	TGTGCCAGCAGTGGGGGCGGACAGCACGGCGAAAAACTGTTTTTT	CASSGGGQHGEKLFF
TRBJ2-1	TRBV19	14	.	.	TGTGCCAGTAGTATAGGGGGCGGGATGGGTGAGCAGTTCTTC	CASSIGGGMGEQFF
TRBJ2-1	TRBV6-5	14	.	.	TGTGCCAGCAGTTACGGGACACCTTACAATGAGCAGTTCTTC	CASSYGTPYNEQFF
TRBJ2-5	TRBV29-1	12	.	.	TGCAGCGTCAGGGACGGGGGAGAGACCCAGTACTTC	CSVRDGGETQYF
TRBJ1-2	TRBV4-2	12	.	.	TGTGCCAGCATTGGGGGCCGGGATGGCTACACCTTC	CASIGGRDGYTF
TRBJ2-7	TRBV11-2	17	.	TRBD2	TGTGCCAGCAGCTTAGTGGGACTAGCGGGAGGATTGACCGAGCAGTACTTC	CASSLVGLAGGLTEQYF
TRBJ1-3	TRBV5-1	14	.	.	TGCGCCAGCAGCCCTCAGGGGTCTGGAAACACCATATATTTT	CASSPQGSGNTIYF
TRBJ2-2	TRBV27	14	.	.	TGTGCCAGCAGTTTATGGTCAGGATCCGGGGAGCTGTTTTTT	CASSLWSGSGELFF
TRBJ1-5	TRBV27	11	.	.	TGTGCCAGCAGTCCATATCAGCCCCAGCATTTT	CASSPYQPQHF
TRBJ1-1	TRBV27	14	.	.	TGTGCCAGCAGTTTAACAGGGCAAAACACTGAAGCTTTCTTT	CASSLTGQNTEAFF
TRBJ1-4	TRBV30	15	.	.	TGTGCCTGGAGTGATACAGGATCCACTAATGAAAAACTGTTTTTT	CAWSDTGSTNEKLFF
TRBJ2-2	TRBV18	16	.	.	TGTGCCAGCTCACTCGATAGCGTTCGGCTAGCCGGGGAGCTGTTTTTT	CASSLDSVRLAGELFF
TRBJ2-7	TRBV19	17	.	TRBD1	TGTGCCAGTAGTATTAGGGATCCGGGACAGGGGGCCTACGAGCAGTACTTC	CASSIRDPGQGAYEQYF
TRBJ2-5	TRBV28	16	.	TRBD2	TGTGCCAGCACCGCCATAGCGGGAGGGGGACGAGAGACCCAGTACTTC	CASTAIAGGGRETQYF
TRBJ1-5	TRBV28	16	.	.	TGTGCCAGCAGTTTAGGGGGGACGGGGGGTTATCAGCCCCAGCATTTT	CASSLGGTGGYQPQHF
TRBJ2-7	TRBV19	13	.	TRBD1	TGTGCCAGTAGTATTGGACAGGGCTTCGAGCAGTACTTC	CASSIGQGFEQYF
TRBJ1-5	TRBV6-1	14	.	TRBD1	TGTGCCAGCTTCTGGACAGGTTCGAATCAGCCCCAGCATTTT	CASFWTGSNQPQHF
TRBJ2-7	TRBV6-1	14	.	.	TGTGCCAGCAGTGAAGCTCCCCTAGGATACGAGCAGTACTTC	CASSEAPLGYEQYF
TRBJ1-4	TRBV2	17	.	TRBD1	TGTGCCAGCAGCCCCAACTTGTGGACAGGGGAATATGAAAAACTGTTTTTT	CASSPNLWTGEYEKLFF
TRBJ1-2	TRBV28	13	.	.	TGTGCCAGCCGCCTCGGCAGACTTTATGGCTACACCTTC	CASRLGRLYGYTF
TRBJ2-1	TRBV2	14	.	TRBD2	TGTGCCAGCTTCAGGACTAGCGGGAGTATTGAGCAGTTCTTC	CASFRTSGSIEQFF